This T cell receptor beta chain was captured by sequencing in a study of identical twins. Study-wide points: Zero-insertion analyses were open to partial confounding by invariant MAIT and iNKT cells. Compared with unrelated sharing, twin-shared out-of-frame alpha sequences had more low-probability sequences.

TCRdb re-called the 5' RACE reads through MiXCR, storing one row per CDR3 protein. The table records approximately 890,000 distinct CDR3 sequences, 9% to 15% of them present only once. The V end was cut by 1 base, the J end by 6 bases, with 13 bases between. Germline CDR1 SGHTA, CDR2 FQGNSA. This CDR3 has 15 amino acids. This clonotype showed up just a few times. No antigen is known for it. These same records also appear under a second study, on yellow fever vaccine responses in identical twins.

This chain connects TRBV7-2 to TRBJ2-1; unclear D gene. The clonotype comes from a woman aged 18-29 years in good health. Sequences were obtained from PBMCs. CDR3 nucleotide sequence: TGTGCCAGCAGCTTAGGACCTCCCCGAGTCAATGAGCAGTTCTTC. Protein sequence: CASSLGPPRVNEQFF.